This record covers a single T cell receptor (beta chain). The antigen remains undetermined. The data were taken from a study of OX40 agonist ivuxolimab in advanced cancers. Study at large: Ivuxolimab was delivered to patients intravenously every 2 weeks at doses spanning 0.01 to 10 mg/kg.

Broader study findings: Partly responding patients at 0.1-3.0 mg/kg showed some of the smallest clonal expansion.

Measured with immunoSEQ multiplex PCR; TCRdb has only the in-frame clones, and not every one. The table lists about 76,000 clones, about 81% of them singletons. Per the germline V gene, CDR1 is MNHNY and CDR2 is SVGAGI (reference sequence). V was pared by 5 bases and J by 0 bases, with 11 bases between. This CDR3 is 15 amino acids long. The origin of this receptor is an adult with an advanced solid tumor such as melanoma, head and neck, liver or kidney cancer. Sequences were derived from CD4+ or CD8+ T cells sorted from blood, sampled in a trial of the OX40 agonist ivuxolimab. This chain connects TRBV6-6 to TRBJ1-5; unclear D gene. CDR3: CASSTSGVSNQPQHF. In DNA, the CDR3 is TGTGCCAGCAGTACTTCAGGAGTTAGCAATCAGCCCCAGCATTTT.